These 19 T cell receptor beta chains share one sample of origin, sequenced in a study of T cells after yellow fever vaccination. TCRdb passed the 5' RACE reads through MiXCR, listing each CDR3 protein once. The table shows approximately 330,000 distinct CDR3 sequences, with about 4% occurring only once. This specimen was PBMCs, taken 5 days after the yellow fever booster vaccination. Receptor source: a man between 18 and 29 years old who received the YFV17D yellow fever vaccine.

On this clonotype: A much more abundant neighbour one base away suggests this may be a read error. V is TRBV14 and J is TRBJ2-1; D may be TRBD2 (5 bases). Germline V gene lookup returns CDR1 SGHDN and CDR2 FVKESK. The CDR3 covers 16 residues. The V and J ends lost 5 bases and 7 bases respectively, with 21 bases between them. The CDR3 loop is CASSSPGISVVNEQFF. The CDR3 nucleotides are TGTGCCAGCAGCTCCCCCGGAATTAGCGTGGTAAATGAGCAGTTCTTC.

The gene calls are TRBV11-2 and TRBJ2-2; a possible D gene is TRBD1 (5 bases). The V end lost 5 bases, the J end lost 5 bases, and 6 bases lay between the germline ends. CDR3 length: 12 residues. The germline gives CDR1 SGHAT, CDR2 FQNNGV. As DNA, the CDR3 is TGTGCCAGCAGCAAGGGGACCGGGGAGCTGTTTTTT. Its protein is CASSKGTGELFF. Using reference TRBV11-2 and TRBJ2-2 for the parts outside the CDR3, the full variable domain is EAGVAQSPRYKIIEKRQSVAFWCNPISGHATLYWYQQILGQGPKLLIQFQNNGVVDDSQLPKDRFSAERLKGVDSTLKIQPAKLEDSAVYLCASSKGTGELFFGEGSRLTVL.

In its sample, this clonotype was seen many times. V is TRBV6-1 and J is TRBJ1-2; D not certain. CDR3 length: 15 amino acids. Germline V gene lookup returns CDR1 MNHNS and CDR2 SASEGT. The ends were cut back, 0 bases at V and 0 bases at J, with 8 bases in the middle. The CDR3, as DNA: TGTGCCAGCAGTGAAGCCAGCAGTTCTAACTATGGCTACACCTTC. Translation: CASSEASSSNYGYTF.

In this sample, this clonotype turned up many times. The chain is built from TRBV29-1 and TRBJ2-3, with D unresolved. The CDR3 has 11 residues. The ends were cut back, 7 bases at V and 2 bases at J, with 7 bases in the middle. The germline V gene encodes CDR1 SQVTM and CDR2 ANQGSEA. CDR3 residues: CSASDTDTQYF. The CDR3 nucleotides are TGCAGCGCCTCGGACACAGATACGCAGTATTTT.

The chain is built from TRBV10-3 and TRBJ1-3; D gene uncertain. The CDR3 contains 12 residues. Germline CDR1 is ENHRY and CDR2 is SYGVKD. The V and J ends lost 6 bases and 4 bases respectively, with 7 bases between them. The CDR3: CAIRSAGNTIYF. In DNA form, the CDR3 reads TGTGCCATCAGATCCGCAGGAAACACCATATATTTT.

This clonotype was seen ten or more times. CDR3 nucleotides: TGTGCCAGCAGCTACAGGGAAGGGGCAGATACGCAGTATTTT. Protein product: CASSYREGADTQYF. V is TRBV7-2 and J is TRBJ2-3; perhaps TRBD1 as D (6 bases). The V gene's germline CDR1 is SGHTA and CDR2 FQGNSA. The CDR3 spans 14 residues. V was clipped by 4 bases and J by 4 bases, with 12 bases between them.

The CDR3 protein is CAITRQKNTEAFF. The CDR3 bases are TGTGCCATCACCCGACAGAAGAACACTGAAGCTTTCTTT. The chain combines TRBV10-3 with TRBJ1-1; possibly TRBD1 for D (5 bases). Trimming took 7 bases from V and 1 from J, leaving 10 bases between them. Germline V gives CDR1 ENHRY, CDR2 SYGVKD. This CDR3 is 13 amino acids long.

This sequence joins TRBV4-2 and TRBJ1-3, with D possibly being TRBD1 (5 bases). Trimming removed 4 bases from V and 4 bases from J, with 14 bases in between. Per the germline V gene, CDR1 is LGHNA and CDR2 is YNFKEQ. The CDR3 is made up of 15 amino acids. The CDR3 coding sequence is TGTGCCAGCAGCCTAGGGGATAGTTCCGGAAACACCATATATTTT. This encodes CASSLGDSSGNTIYF.

This clonotype has a count of ten or more. The chain has TRBV7-9 and TRBJ2-1; D is ambiguous. With 3 bases removed from V and 6 bases from J, the gap between germline ends came to 9 bases. The germline V gene has CDR1 SEHNR and CDR2 FQNEAQ (reference sequence). The length of the CDR3 is 13 residues. The CDR3 DNA sequence: TGTGCCAGCAGCTTGGTGGGCGGCAATGAGCAGTTCTTC. Its protein is CASSLVGGNEQFF.

This clonotype was counted ten times or more. This chain uses TRBV5-1 with TRBJ1-1; D ambiguous. Per germline, CDR1 SGHRS and CDR2 YFSETQ. The length of the CDR3 is 13 residues. The ends were cut back, 3 bases at V and 4 bases at J, with 10 bases in the middle. CDR3 bases: TGCGCCAGCAGCTCCCCGGGAGGCACTGAAGCTTTCTTT. Translation gives CASSSPGGTEAFF.

In DNA form, the CDR3 reads TGTGCCAGCCTGACCGGGAGGAACACTGAAGCTTTCTTT. Translation gives CASLTGRNTEAFF. The chain joins TRBV18 to TRBJ1-1; D call uncertain. V was shortened by 8 bases and J by 1 base, with 11 bases between the two germline ends. This CDR3 comprises 13 residues. Germline V CDR1 and CDR2: KGHSH, LQKENI.

This chain connects TRBV4-1 to TRBJ2-1; weak D call: TRBD2 (5 bases). Germline V gives CDR1 MGHRA, CDR2 YSYEKL. V lost 0 bases and J 7 bases, leaving 16 bases between the germline ends. CDR3 length equals 16 residues. The CDR3 DNA follows: TGCGCCAGCAGCCAAGAGGGCGGGCTCCCAGGAAATGAGCAGTTCTTC. Its protein product is CASSQEGGLPGNEQFF.

This rearrangement joins TRBV12-3 or TRBV12-4 to TRBJ2-7, with D possibly matching TRBD1 (6 bases). This CDR3 is built from 14 residues. Trimming took off 6 bases at V and 0 bases at J, with 12 bases between the two ends. Here the CDR3 reads CASRRTASSYEQYF. The CDR3 DNA reads TGTGCCAGCAGAAGGACAGCCAGCTCCTACGAGCAGTACTTC.

Many counts were recorded for this clonotype. The chain uses TRBV7-9 and TRBJ1-4; D uncertain. V was clipped by 5 bases and J by 8 bases, with 15 bases between them. Germline V gene sequence: CDR1 SEHNR, CDR2 FQNEAQ (reference sequence). There are 14 residues in the CDR3. The CDR3 DNA reads as TGTGCCAGCAGCCTACAGTCCGGGAGGGAAAAACTGTTTTTT. It encodes CASSLQSGREKLFF.

V and J are TRBV5-4 and TRBJ2-3; no reliable D call. The ends were cut back, 6 bases at V and 0 bases at J, with 8 bases in the middle. This CDR3 region has 13 residues. Germline CDR1 and CDR2: SGHNT and YYREEE (reference sequence). CDR3 residues: CASTSASTDTQYF. DNA of the CDR3: TGTGCCAGCACTTCTGCTAGCACAGATACGCAGTATTTT.

The chain uses TRBV5-1 and TRBJ1-2; 8 bases are a match to TRBD1. The CDR3 is made up of 13 amino acids. J gave up 8 bases and V 4 bases, and 7 bases lay outside the gene matches. The germline gives CDR1 SGHRS, CDR2 YFSETQ. CDR3 in DNA: TGCGCCAGCAGCCTCTCACAGGGGGGCGGCTACACCTTC. Translation gives CASSLSQGGGYTF.

This clonotype appeared many times. The rearrangement links TRBV18 to TRBJ1-1, with 7 bases aligning to TRBD1. CDR3 length equals 13 residues. With V trimmed by 6 bases and J by 1 base, 2 bases remained unmatched. Germline-derived CDR1 and CDR2 are KGHSH and LQKENI. The CDR3 sequence: CASSGQSNTEAFF. For the CDR3, the DNA is TGTGCCAGCTCGGGACAGTCGAACACTGAAGCTTTCTTT.

This clonotype was observed at least ten times. The rearrangement uses TRBV5-4 and TRBJ2-3, with D possibly TRBD2 on 7 matching bases. The germline V and J ends were trimmed by 4 bases and 5 bases, with 20 bases remaining between them. The CDR3 covers 16 residues. Germline V CDR1 and CDR2: SGHNT, YYREEE (reference sequence). The CDR3 is CASSRNRGGQGDTQYF. The CDR3 region has the DNA TGTGCCAGCAGCCGGAATAGGGGGGGCCAGGGAGATACGCAGTATTTT.

The sample holds a few counts of this clonotype. The genes are TRBV7-6 and TRBJ1-4, with 7 bases identical to TRBD1. V gave up 5 bases and J gave up 4 bases; unmatched junction bases: 13. CDR1 is SGHVS, CDR2 FNYEAQ, per germline. The CDR3 runs 17 residues. CDR3 in DNA: TGTGCCAGCAGCCCAAACGCAGAGACAGGGATTAATGAAAAACTGTTTTTT. The encoded protein is CASSPNAETGINEKLFF. The entire variable domain, with the rest obtained from reference TRBV7-6 and TRBJ1-4, is as follows: GAGVSQSPRYKVTKRGQDVALRCDPISGHVSLYWYRQALGQGPEFLTYFNYEAQQDKSGLPNDRFSAERPEGSISTLTIQRTEQRDSAMYRCASSPNAETGINEKLFFGSGTQLSVL.